This T cell receptor beta chain was sequenced during a study of blood T cell repertoires in COVID-19. Overall study: From T cells, B-cell-depleted T cells, or PBMCs came the material, which was cDNA or gDNA.

In the original processing: It was from reference gene primer amplification that nucleated cell counts were estimated. Sequencing used immunoSEQ multiplex PCR; TCRdb keeps in-frame clones, though not all of them. D and trimming were read from the DNA, whereas the V and J calls and clone size are those reported in that table. The data contain about 42,000 clones, 85% of them singletons. This clone was observed once. Trimming took 3 bases from V and 3 from J; bases not matched to a gene: 3. The CDR3 sequence is 15 residues long. CDR1 is SGHNT and CDR2 is YYREEE in the germline V gene (reference sequence).

The chain carries TRBV5-4 and TRBJ2-6, with 7 bases identical to TRBD1. Sequencing was done on a sample of peripheral blood. The TCR comes from a woman in her seventies in a cohort sampled during active COVID-19. The CDR3 sequence: CASSSTGVGANVLTF. The CDR3 DNA reads TGTGCCAGCAGCTCAACAGGGGTTGGGGCCAACGTCCTGACTTTC.